The 20 T cell receptor beta chains given below trace back to one sample, sequenced in a study of T cells after yellow fever vaccination. TCRdb processed the 5' RACE reads anew with MiXCR; each CDR3 protein has one entry. The data show fewer than 650,000 distinct CDR3 sequences, 21% seen once. The sample consisted of PBMCs, taken approximately 22 days after the first yellow fever vaccination. Receptors were obtained from a young man who received the YFV17D yellow fever vaccine.

This clonotype appeared a few times. J is TRBJ2-7 and V is TRBV2; 9 bases align to TRBD2. J was trimmed by 4 bases and V by 7 bases; bases with no gene match: 8. Per the germline V gene, CDR1 is SNHLY and CDR2 is FYNNEI. The CDR3 spans 14 residues. CDR3 loop: CASTEQRGAYEQYV. DNA for the CDR3: TGTGCCAGCACCGAGCAGCGGGGGGCATACGAGCAGTACGTC.

This clonotype was counted between two and nine times. This rearrangement joins TRBV6-5 to TRBJ2-3; perhaps TRBD2 as D (5 bases). This CDR3 comprises 15 residues. Germline CDR1 is MNHEY and CDR2 is SVGAGI. V lost 2 bases, J lost 1 base, and 10 bases lay in between. DNA of the CDR3: TGTGCCAGCAGTTACCAGAGGGTCCGCACAGATACGCAGTATTTT. Translating gives CASSYQRVRTDTQYF.

This clonotype came up a few times. The V and J genes are TRBV7-9 and TRBJ2-7, with a weak D call TRBD2 (7 bases). This CDR3 is built from 16 residues. Per germline, CDR1 SEHNR and CDR2 FQNEAQ (reference sequence). With 3 bases removed from V and 6 bases from J, the gap between germline ends came to 21 bases. The CDR3: CASSLGARRGASEQYV. The DNA of the CDR3 is TGTGCCAGCAGCTTGGGTGCGCGCCGGGGGGCATCCGAGCAGTACGTC.

The CDR3, as DNA: TGTGCCAGCAGGCGGGCCTACGAGCAGTACGTC. It codes for CASRRAYEQYV. The chain carries TRBV2 and TRBJ2-7, with D perhaps matching TRBD2 (5 bases). Germline values: CDR1 SNHLY, CDR2 FYNNEI. The CDR3 has 11 residues. Trimming cost V 6 bases and J 2 bases, with 5 bases left between them.

The V and J genes are TRBV4-2 and TRBJ1-6; D call uncertain. V was shortened by 1 base and J by 7 bases, with 11 bases between the two germline ends. The CDR3 runs to 15 residues. Per germline, CDR1 LGHNA and CDR2 YNFKEQ. The CDR3 DNA is TGTGCCAGCAGCCAAGTGCAGAATCCGAATTCACCCCTCCACTTT. Translating gives CASSQVQNPNSPLHF.

Points on this clonotype: Given a much more abundant clone one base away, this may be a read error. This chain joins TRBV4-1 and TRBJ2-5; 11 bases fit TRBD2. CDR1 MGHRA and CDR2 YSYEKL come from the germline V gene. The CDR3 consists of 14 residues. The CDR3 DNA sequence: TGCGCCTGCAGCTTCGGACTAGCGGGAGAGACCCAGTACTTC. Protein sequence: CACSFGLAGETQYF.

This clonotype was detected ten times or more. V and J are TRBV2 and TRBJ2-3, with D uncertain. The V end was cut by 5 bases, the J end by 0 bases, with 18 bases between. The CDR3 runs 17 residues. The germline CDR1 and CDR2 sequences are SNHLY and FYNNEI. CDR3 region: CASSPFIEVLSTDTQYF. The CDR3 DNA follows: TGTGCCAGCAGTCCCTTTATCGAAGTATTGAGCACAGATACGCAGTATTTT. Looking up the rest from reference TRBV2 and TRBJ2-3 gives the full variable domain: EPEVTQTPSHQVTQMGQEVILRCVPISNHLYFYWYRQILGQKVEFLVSFYNNEISEKSEIFDDQFSVERPDGSNFTLKIRSTKLEDSAMYFCASSPFIEVLSTDTQYFGPGTRLTVL.

The chain has TRBV20-1 and TRBJ2-6; 8 bases are a match to TRBD1. The CDR3 runs to 20 residues. Germline V gene sequence: CDR1 DFQATT, CDR2 SNEGSKA (reference sequence). With V trimmed by 6 bases and J by 0 bases, 19 bases remained unmatched. Here the CDR3 DNA reads TGCAGTGCACGAAACCTATGGGACAGGACGCCTAGCTCTGGGGCCAACGTCCTGACTTTC. The encoded protein is CSARNLWDRTPSSGANVLTF.

This clonotype was seen repeatedly, ten times or more. This chain uses TRBV14 with TRBJ2-5; D uncertain. CDR1 SGHDN and CDR2 FVKESK come from the germline V gene. The CDR3 totals 15 residues. V lost 0 bases to trimming and J lost 5 bases, with 13 bases between them. The CDR3 here is CASSQDFRRAETQYF. CDR3 coding DNA: TGTGCCAGCAGCCAAGATTTTAGGAGAGCGGAGACCCAGTACTTC.

The CDR3 coding sequence is TGTGCCAGCAGCACTAGCGGGGCTTACAATGAGCAGTTCTTC. Protein sequence: CASSTSGAYNEQFF. The chain employs TRBV6-1 and TRBJ2-1; 10 bases agree with TRBD2. The germline CDR1 and CDR2 sequences are MNHNS and SASEGT. V shed 6 bases and J 4 bases; nucleotides not matched to a gene: 3. There are 14 residues in the CDR3.

This clonotype has just a few counts. V gene TRBV10-3 combines with J gene TRBJ2-5, with 9 nucleotides matching TRBD1. Per germline, CDR1 ENHRY and CDR2 SYGVKD. The CDR3 totals 14 residues. J gave up 4 bases and V 2 bases, and 2 bases lay outside the gene matches. The CDR3 reads CAISETGGGETQYF. In nucleotides, the CDR3 is TGTGCCATCAGTGAGACAGGGGGCGGAGAGACCCAGTACTTC.

The sample holds a few counts of this clonotype. V is TRBV29-1 and J is TRBJ1-2, with D unclear. This CDR3 is 11 amino acids long. V lost 4 bases, J lost 4 bases, and 7 bases lay in between. The germline V gene has CDR1 SQVTM and CDR2 ANQGSEA. The CDR3 DNA follows: TGCAGCGTTGGGTTCGTCTATGGCTACACCTTC. Residues: CSVGFVYGYTF. Filled out from reference TRBV29-1 and TRBJ1-2, the complete variable domain reads SAVISQKPSRDICQRGTSLTIQCQVDSQVTMMFWYRQQPGQSLTLIATANQGSEATYESGFVIDKFPISRPNLTFSTLTVSNMSPEDSSIYLCSVGFVYGYTFGSGTRLTVV.

This clonotype was found a few times. CDR3: CASSPSDSYEQYV. Written as DNA, the CDR3 is TGTGCCAGCAGCCCGTCGGACAGCTACGAGCAGTACGTC. The V gene is TRBV11-2, the J gene TRBJ2-7; D possibly corresponds to TRBD1 (6 bases). V lost 5 bases and J lost 3, with 11 bases in between. The CDR3 runs 13 residues. Germline V gene sequence: CDR1 SGHAT, CDR2 FQNNGV.

This chain's CDR3 is CASSEPMPRETAYEQYF. The CDR3 DNA is TGCGCCAGCAGTGAGCCAATGCCGCGGGAGACGGCCTACGAGCAGTACTTC. The V call is TRBV10-2, the J call TRBJ2-7; 7 bases agree with TRBD2. The CDR3 is 17 residues long. Unmatched junction bases numbered 12, after V lost 2 bases and J lost 2 bases. Germline V gene data show CDR1 as WSHSY and CDR2 as SAAADI.

The rearrangement uses TRBV7-2 and TRBJ2-3, with 11 positions matching TRBD2. Germline assignment: CDR1 SGHTA and CDR2 FQGNSA. The CDR3 totals 16 residues. V shed 5 bases, J shed 0 bases, and the junction held 4 bases outside the gene matches. This CDR3 is CASSPIAGGSTDTQYF. The CDR3 coding sequence is TGTGCCAGCAGCCCAATAGCGGGGGGGAGCACAGATACGCAGTATTTT.

This clonotype has a handful of counts. This chain connects TRBV7-6 to TRBJ2-7, with a possible D match to TRBD2 (6 bases). CDR3 size: 15 residues. The ends were cut back, 7 bases at V and 0 bases at J, with 16 bases in the middle. Germline V CDR1 and CDR2: SGHVS, FNYEAQ. The chain's CDR3 is CASKAGTGSSYEQYF. The CDR3 bases are TGTGCCAGCAAAGCCGGGACTGGCTCCTCCTACGAGCAGTACTTC.

This clonotype occurred a few times. V is TRBV5-1 and J is TRBJ2-1, with 11 bases lining up with TRBD2. In germline, CDR1 is SGHRS, CDR2 YFSETQ. Trimming took 5 bases from V and 9 from J; bases not matched to a gene: 10. The CDR3 extends over 15 amino acids. Here the CDR3 DNA reads TGCGCCAGCAGATTGTCGGGACTAGCGGCTCTTGAGCAGTTCTTC. This translates into CASRLSGLAALEQFF.

This clonotype was counted ten times or more. The chain joins TRBV7-8 to TRBJ2-7, with D unresolved. Trimming removed 3 bases from V and 6 bases from J, with 9 bases in between. This CDR3 comprises 12 residues. Germline values: CDR1 SGHVS, CDR2 FQNEAQ. CDR3 in amino acids: CASSFRSSEQYV. CDR3 nucleotides: TGTGCCAGCAGCTTCCGGAGCTCCGAGCAGTACGTC.

The gene calls are TRBV20-1 and TRBJ1-2, with D possibly TRBD1 on 5 matching bases. The CDR3 loop spans 15 amino acids. Germline V gene sequence: CDR1 DFQATT, CDR2 SNEGSKA (reference sequence). The germline V and J ends were trimmed by 0 bases and 4 bases, with 15 bases remaining between them. The CDR3 sequence: CSARDAGHILYGYTF. DNA of the CDR3: TGCAGTGCTAGAGATGCAGGGCACATCCTCTATGGCTACACCTTC.

This clonotype was seen only a few times. The V call is TRBV5-1, the J call TRBJ2-4; 8 positions agree with TRBD1. This CDR3 comprises 14 residues. J was trimmed by 5 bases and V by 4 bases; bases with no gene match: 5. CDR1 is SGHRS, CDR2 YFSETQ, per germline. The CDR3 region has the DNA TGCGCCAGCAGCGACTCGGGACAGGAAAACATTCAGTACTTC. It encodes CASSDSGQENIQYF.